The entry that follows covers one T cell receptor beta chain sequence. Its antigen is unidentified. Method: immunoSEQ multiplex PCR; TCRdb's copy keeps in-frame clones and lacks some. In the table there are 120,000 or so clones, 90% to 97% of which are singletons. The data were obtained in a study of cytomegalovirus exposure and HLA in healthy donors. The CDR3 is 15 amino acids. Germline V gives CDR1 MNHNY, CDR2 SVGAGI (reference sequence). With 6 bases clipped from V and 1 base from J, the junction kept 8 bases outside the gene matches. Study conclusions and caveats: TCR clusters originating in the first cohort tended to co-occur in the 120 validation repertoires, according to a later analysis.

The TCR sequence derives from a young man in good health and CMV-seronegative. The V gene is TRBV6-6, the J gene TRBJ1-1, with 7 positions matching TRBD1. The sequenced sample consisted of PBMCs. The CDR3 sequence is CASSSEGTANTEAFF. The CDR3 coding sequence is TGTGCCAGCAGCAGTGAAGGGACAGCGAACACTGAAGCTTTCTTT.